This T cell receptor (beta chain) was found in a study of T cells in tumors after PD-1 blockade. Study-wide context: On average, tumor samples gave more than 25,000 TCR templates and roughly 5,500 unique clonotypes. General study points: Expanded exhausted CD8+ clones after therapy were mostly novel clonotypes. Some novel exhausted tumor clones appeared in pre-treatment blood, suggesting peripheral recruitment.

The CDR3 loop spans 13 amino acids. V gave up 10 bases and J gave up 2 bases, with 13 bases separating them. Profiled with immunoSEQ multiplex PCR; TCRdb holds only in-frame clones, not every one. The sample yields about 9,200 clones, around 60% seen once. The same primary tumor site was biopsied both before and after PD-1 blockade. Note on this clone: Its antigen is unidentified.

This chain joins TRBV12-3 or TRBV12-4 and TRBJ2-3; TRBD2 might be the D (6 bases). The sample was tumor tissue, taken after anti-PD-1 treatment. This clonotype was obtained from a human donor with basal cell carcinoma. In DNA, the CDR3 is TGTGCCATCGCGACGGGACTCACAGATACGCAGTATTTT. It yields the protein CAIATGLTDTQYF.